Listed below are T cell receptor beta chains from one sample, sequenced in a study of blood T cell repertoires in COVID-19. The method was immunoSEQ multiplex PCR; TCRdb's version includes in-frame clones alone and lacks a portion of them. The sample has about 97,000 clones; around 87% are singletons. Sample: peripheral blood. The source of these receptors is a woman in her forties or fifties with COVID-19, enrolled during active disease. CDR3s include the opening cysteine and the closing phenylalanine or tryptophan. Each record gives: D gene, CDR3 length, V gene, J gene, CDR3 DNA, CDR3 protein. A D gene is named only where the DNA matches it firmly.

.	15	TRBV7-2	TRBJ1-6	TGTGCCAGCAGCTCAATGCCAGGGTCAAATTCACCCCTCCACTTT	CASSSMPGSNSPLHF
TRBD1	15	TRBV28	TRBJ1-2	TGTGCCAGCAGTTCGGGACAGTCTGTGGGCTATGGCTACACCTTC	CASSSGQSVGYGYTF
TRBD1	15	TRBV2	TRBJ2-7	TGTGCCAGCAGTGACATGCAGGGGGCCAGGGACGAGCAGTACTTC	CASSDMQGARDEQYF
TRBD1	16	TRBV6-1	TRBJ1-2	TGTGCCAGCAGTGAAGCGGGGACAGGGAGAGGTTATGGCTACACCTTC	CASSEAGTGRGYGYTF
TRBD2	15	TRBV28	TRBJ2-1	TGTGCCAGCACCCGACTAGCGGGGACTTACAATGAGCAGTTCTTC	CASTRLAGTYNEQFF
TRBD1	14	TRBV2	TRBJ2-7	TGTGCCAGCAGTGATCGACAGGGGTCCTACGAGCAGTACTTC	CASSDRQGSYEQYF
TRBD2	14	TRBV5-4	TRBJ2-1	TGTGCCAGCAGCCCAGGACTAGCGGGGACTGAGCAGTTCTTC	CASSPGLAGTEQFF
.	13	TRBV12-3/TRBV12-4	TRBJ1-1	TGTGCCAGCAGTTTACAGGAAATTGGTGAAGCTTTCTTT	CASSLQEIGEAFF
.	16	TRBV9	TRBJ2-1	TGTGCCAGCAGCGTAGCTCCCGGGAGCTCCTACAATGAGCAGTTCTTC	CASSVAPGSSYNEQFF
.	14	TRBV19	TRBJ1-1	TGTGCCAGTAGTAAGGGGCTTACGTGGACTGAAGCTTTCTTT	CASSKGLTWTEAFF
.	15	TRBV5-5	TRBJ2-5	TGTGCCAGCAGCTTCACTACAGGGTACCAAGAGACCCAGTACTTC	CASSFTTGYQETQYF
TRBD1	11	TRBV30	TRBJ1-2	TGTGCCGGAAGACAGGGTTTTGGCTACACCTTC	CAGRQGFGYTF
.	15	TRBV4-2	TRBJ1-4	TGTGCCAGCAGCCAAGATGGCCAGGGTGGGGAAAAACTGTTTTTT	CASSQDGQGGEKLFF
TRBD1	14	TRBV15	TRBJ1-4	TGTGCCACCAGAACAGGGGAGGCTAATGAAAAACTGTTTTTT	CATRTGEANEKLFF
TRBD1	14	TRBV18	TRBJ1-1	TGTGCCAGCTCACCAACAGACAGGGGAACTGAAGCTTTCTTT	CASSPTDRGTEAFF
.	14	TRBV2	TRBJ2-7	TGTGCCAGCAGTTTAGGGGATCTGAGATACGAGCAGTACTTC	CASSLGDLRYEQYF
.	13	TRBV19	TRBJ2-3	TGTGCCAGTAGTAGTGAGGGAACAGATACGCAGTATTTT	CASSSEGTDTQYF
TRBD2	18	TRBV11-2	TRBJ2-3	TGTGCCAGCAGCTTCAGAGCGGGACTAGCGGCTAGCACAGATACGCAGTATTTT	CASSFRAGLAASTDTQYF
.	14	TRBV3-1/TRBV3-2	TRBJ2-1	TGTGCCAGAAGAAAGGGGGGGTTCCTCAATGAGCAGTTCTTC	CARRKGGFLNEQFF
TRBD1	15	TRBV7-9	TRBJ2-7	TGTGCCAGCAGCCCATCCCGGGACAGTACCTACGAGCAGTACTTC	CASSPSRDSTYEQYF